The 12 T cell receptor beta chains below were found in one sample sequenced in a study of a mutant IDH1 vaccine in newly diagnosed glioma. Which antigens these TCRs recognize remains unknown. Regarding time point: week 11, during vaccination. What each vaccine dose contained was 300 ug of mutant IDH1 20-mer peptide, accompanied by topical imiquimod. The assay was immunoSEQ multiplex PCR, and TCRdb's table has in-frame clones only and misses some. Of 50,000 to 75,000 clones in the sample, 80% are singletons; the top ten hold 5.5% to 7%. The material sequenced was PBMCs, taken from a glioma patient whose treatment included an IDH1 peptide vaccine. All receptors derive from a man aged 50 to 60 with glioma.

The rearrangement joins TRBV4-1 to TRBJ1-4, with a possible D match to TRBD1 (5 bases). Germline values: CDR1 MGHRA, CDR2 YSYEKL. Trimming pared 1 base from V and 8 bases from J, leaving 11 bases between. This CDR3 has 14 residues. CDR3 in amino acids: CASSQGQGGEKLFF. The CDR3 nucleotides read TGCGCCAGCAGCCAAGGCCAGGGAGGAGAAAAACTGTTTTTT.

The rearrangement uses TRBV7-6 and TRBJ2-5; the match to TRBD2 covers 7 bases. V was pared by 2 bases and J by 5 bases, with 8 bases of the junction left unmatched. The germline V gene has CDR1 SGHVS and CDR2 FNYEAQ. The CDR3 sequence is 15 residues long. DNA for the CDR3: TGTGCCAGCAGCTTAAGCGGGACCGGTGGGGAGACCCAGTACTTC. The encoded protein is CASSLSGTGGETQYF.

The genes are TRBV7-8 and TRBJ1-2; TRBD1 is a possible D gene (5 bases). The V and J ends lost 5 bases and 5 bases respectively, with 18 bases between them. CDR1 and CDR2 from the germline V gene are SGHVS and FQNEAQ. The CDR3 extends over 15 amino acids. This chain's CDR3 is CASSQDLGTVYGYTF. The CDR3, as DNA: TGTGCCAGCAGCCAGGACCTCGGGACCGTTTATGGCTACACCTTC.

V is TRBV7-9 and J is TRBJ1-1, with D possibly matching TRBD1 (5 bases). Germline CDR1 reads SEHNR; CDR2 reads FQNEAQ (reference sequence). Trimming took off 5 bases at V and 7 bases at J, with 26 bases between the two ends. The CDR3 is made up of 17 amino acids. The CDR3 nucleotides read TGTGCCAGCAGCACCTCTCTTAAGGGGCCACAGGAGGGTGAAGCTTTCTTT. Its protein is CASSTSLKGPQEGEAFF. The whole variable domain, remainder taken from reference TRBV7-9 and TRBJ1-1, is DTGVSQNPRHKITKRGQNVTFRCDPISEHNRLYWYRQTLGQGPEFLTYFQNEAQLEKSRLLSDRFSAERPKGSFSTLEIQRTEQGDSAMYLCASSTSLKGPQEGEAFFGQGTRLTVV.

Of note for this clone: The same CDR3 is also encoded by other DNA sequences in this sample. CDR3 DNA sequence: TGTGCCAGCGCTAGGGGAAGCAATCAGCCCCAGCATTTT. Encoded protein: CASARGSNQPQHF. The rearrangement links TRBV6-5 to TRBJ1-5, with a weak D call TRBD1 (5 bases). The germline V gene encodes CDR1 MNHEY and CDR2 SVGAGI. This CDR3 spans 13 amino acids. V was pared by 8 bases and J by 1 base, with 9 bases between.

The chain employs TRBV4-1 and TRBJ2-7; TRBD2 agrees at 7 bases. This CDR3 spans 15 amino acids. The germline CDR1 and CDR2 sequences are MGHRA and YSYEKL. V was clipped by 1 base and J by 4 bases; unmatched bases: 7. In DNA, the CDR3 is TGCGCCAGCAGCCAAGCTGAGGGCGGGGGTTACGAGCAGTACTTC. This encodes CASSQAEGGGYEQYF.

CDR3 protein: CASSLALPGQGIEQYF. The DNA for the CDR3 is TGTGCCAGCAGCTTAGCCCTACCGGGACAGGGTATCGAGCAGTACTTC. This rearrangement joins TRBV7-9 to TRBJ2-7, with 9 positions matching TRBD1. Losses at the gene ends were 0 bases for V and 6 bases for J; bases not matched to a gene: 9. The CDR3 sequence is 16 residues long. Germline CDR1 and CDR2: SEHNR and FQNEAQ (reference sequence).

The V call is TRBV14, the J call TRBJ2-1, with TRBD2 matching 7 bases. This CDR3 region has 15 residues. Unmatched junction bases numbered 8, after V lost 4 bases and J lost 5 bases. The germline gives CDR1 SGHDN, CDR2 FVKESK. The CDR3 sequence: CASSLLSGTNNEQFF. CDR3 in DNA: TGTGCCAGCAGCCTATTGAGCGGGACGAACAATGAGCAGTTCTTC.

This chain joins TRBV20-1 and TRBJ2-7; a possible D gene is TRBD2 (5 bases). Germline V lookup: CDR1 DFQATT, CDR2 SNEGSKA (reference sequence). The V end was cut by 5 bases, the J end by 3 bases, with 8 bases between. This CDR3 has 11 amino acids. The CDR3 DNA reads as TGCAGTGCTCCCGAGGGCTACGAGCAGTACTTC. It encodes CSAPEGYEQYF.

The gene calls are TRBV6-5 and TRBJ1-2; D gene uncertain. The CDR3 extends over 12 amino acids. Trimming cost V 8 bases and J 8 bases, with 15 bases left between them. CDR1 MNHEY and CDR2 SVGAGI come from the germline V gene. DNA for the CDR3: TGTGCCAGCTGGACCAGCCCACTGGGCTACACCTTC. This translates into CASWTSPLGYTF.

The chain couples TRBV9 to TRBJ1-3; D is perhaps TRBD1 (5 bases). The V and J ends lost 4 bases and 4 bases respectively, with 12 bases between them. This CDR3 comprises 14 residues. Germline V gene lookup returns CDR1 SGDLS and CDR2 YYNGEE. CDR3 sequence: CASSPRDGGNTIYF. The CDR3 DNA is TGTGCCAGCAGCCCCCGGGACGGAGGAAACACCATATATTTT.

The V call is TRBV5-6, the J call TRBJ1-2; the D is unclear. V shed 2 bases and J shed 1 base, with 9 bases lying between them. The CDR3 totals 14 residues. CDR1 and CDR2 (germline): SGHDT, YYEEEE. CDR3 region: CASSFKRSNYGYTF. The CDR3, as DNA: TGTGCCAGCAGCTTTAAGCGAAGTAACTATGGCTACACCTTC.